Sequencing of this T cell receptor (beta chain) was carried out in a study of CD8+CD57+ T cells in acquired aplastic anemia. Overall study context: Sorted CD4+ and CD8+ cells gave an average of approximately 3 ug of DNA. Study-level results: Patients and controls were found to share twenty-nine CD8+ CDR3 sequences.

This clonotype was observed once. Its antigen is unknown. The authors sequenced patients whose flow cytometry had shown CD8+CD57+ cell expansion. TCR beta VDJ and CDR3 profiles were obtained from a genomic DNA template. From the reads, TCRdb called clonotypes with MiXCR, one entry per CDR3 protein. Of about 40,000 distinct CDR3 sequences listed, roughly 63% are singletons. The sequencing input was sorted CD4+, CD8+, or CD8+CD57+ T cells (not recorded which) from PBMCs. This clonotype was sampled from a human donor with aplastic anemia.

CDR3 bases: TGCAGTCCGGCGGGGTCCAACTATGGCTACACCTTC. It codes for CSPAGSNYGYTF. The chain joins TRBV20-1 to TRBJ1-2; D is uncertain. Per germline, CDR1 DFQATT and CDR2 SNEGSKA (reference sequence). Trimming removed 8 bases at V and 2 bases at J, with 12 bases between. The CDR3 runs to 12 residues.